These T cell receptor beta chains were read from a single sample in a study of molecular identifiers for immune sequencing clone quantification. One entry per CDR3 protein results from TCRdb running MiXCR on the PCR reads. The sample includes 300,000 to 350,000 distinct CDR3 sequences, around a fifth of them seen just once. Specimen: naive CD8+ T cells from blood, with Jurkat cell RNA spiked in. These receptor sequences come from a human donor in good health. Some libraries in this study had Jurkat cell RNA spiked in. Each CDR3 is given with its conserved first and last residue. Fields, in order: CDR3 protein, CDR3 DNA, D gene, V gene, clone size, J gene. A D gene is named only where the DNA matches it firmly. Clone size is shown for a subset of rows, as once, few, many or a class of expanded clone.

CASSPFRAITDAFF	TGTGCCAGCAGCCCCTTTAGGGCTATTACAGACGCTTTCTTT	.	TRBV12-3/TRBV12-4	many	TRBJ1-1
CASLPGFTGELFF	TGTGCCTCCCTGCCAGGGTTCACCGGGGAGCTGTTTTTT	.	TRBV7-9	many	TRBJ2-2
CASSFTTGNSYNEQFF	TGTGCCAGCAGCTTTACGACAGGGAATTCCTACAATGAGCAGTTCTTC	TRBD1	TRBV7-2	many	TRBJ2-1
CASSQDWDSTEAFF	TGTGCCAGCAGCCAAGATTGGGACAGCACTGAAGCTTTCTTT	TRBD1	TRBV3-1	few	TRBJ1-1
CASSTSPGRSSSYEQYF	TGTGCCAGCAGCACTTCCCCCGGACGCTCAAGCTCCTACGAGCAGTACTTC	.	TRBV7-9	.	TRBJ2-7
CASSFSGSTGELFF	TGTGCCAGCAGCTTCTCAGGGTCAACCGGGGAGCTGTTTTTT	.	TRBV7-3	many	TRBJ2-2
CASSLLGQAPFNEQFF	TGTGCCAGCAGTTTATTAGGGCAGGCCCCCTTCAATGAGCAGTTCTTC	.	TRBV27	.	TRBJ2-1
CASSVSLGTDTQYF	TGTGCCAGCAGCGTGTCACTGGGCACAGATACGCAGTATTTT	.	TRBV9	many	TRBJ2-3
CASSYLDRRSSYEQYF	TGCGCCAGCAGCTACCTGGACAGGAGGAGCTCCTACGAGCAGTACTTC	TRBD1	TRBV5-1	many	TRBJ2-7
CSFAWGVEQYF	TGCAGCTTTGCATGGGGGGTCGAGCAGTACTTC	.	TRBV29-1	many	TRBJ2-7
CASSERTGGSGQPQHF	TGTGCCAGCAGTGAAAGGACAGGGGGCTCGGGTCAGCCCCAGCATTTT	TRBD1	TRBV2	.	TRBJ1-5
CAISESLLTSGSADTQYF	TGTGCCATCAGTGAGTCTCTTCTTACTAGCGGGTCCGCAGATACGCAGTATTTT	TRBD2	TRBV10-3	.	TRBJ2-3
CASSPREGSTEAFF	TGCGCCAGCAGCCCAAGGGAGGGATCCACTGAAGCTTTCTTT	.	TRBV4-1	few	TRBJ1-1
CCARDAGTVEETQYF	TGCTGTGCTAGAGACGCCGGGACAGTTGAAGAGACCCAGTACTTC	TRBD1	TRBV20-1	.	TRBJ2-5
CASRLGTGLLDQPQHF	TGTGCAAGTCGCTTAGGGACAGGCTTATTGGATCAGCCCCAGCATTTT	.	TRBV12-2	.	TRBJ1-5
CASSYNTGELFF	TGTGCCAGCAGTTATAACACCGGGGAGCTGTTTTTT	.	TRBV6-5	many	TRBJ2-2
CASSLDLAGNYGYTF	TGTGCCAGCAGCTTAGATTTGGCGGGTAACTATGGCTACACCTTC	.	TRBV7-6	many	TRBJ1-2
CASSQEVTSGSYEQYF	TGTGCCAGCAGCCAAGAGGTTACTAGCGGGAGTTACGAGCAGTACTTC	TRBD2	TRBV3-1	few	TRBJ2-7
CASGTGHLRGYTF	TGTGCCAGTGGGACAGGTCACTTGAGGGGCTACACCTTC	TRBD1	TRBV30	.	TRBJ1-2
CASSSAAEQFF	TGCGCCAGCAGCTCCGCTGCTGAGCAGTTCTTC	.	TRBV5-1	many	TRBJ2-1
CASSLLTGGRTGELFF	TGTGCCAGCAGCTTACTGACGGGGGGGCGAACCGGGGAGCTGTTTTTT	TRBD2	TRBV9	few	TRBJ2-2
CSARVIAGVLDTQYF	TGCAGTGCTAGAGTTATCGCGGGAGTTCTGGATACGCAGTATTTT	TRBD2	TRBV20-1	few	TRBJ2-3